This entry lists 11 T cell receptor beta chains sequenced from one sample in a study of shared clonotypes between healthy human individuals. Measured with immunoSEQ multiplex PCR; TCRdb has only the in-frame clones, and not every one. The data show 2 million to 2.5 million clones, about 92% seen once. Sequences were obtained from naive CD4+ T cells from PBMCs. The subset was: CD45RA+ positively selected. The receptors stem from a man aged 18 to 30 in good health. Some clones in this sample may be carry-over from other donors' samples.

The chain carries TRBV5-4 and TRBJ2-1; D gene ambiguous. CDR3 length: 15 residues. Germline assignment: CDR1 SGHNT and CDR2 YYREEE (reference sequence). With 0 bases removed from V and 5 bases from J, the gap between germline ends came to 12 bases. The CDR3 region has the DNA TGTGCCAGCAGCTTGGCCGGACCAACTCACAATGAGCAGTTCTTC. As protein: CASSLAGPTHNEQFF.

The V call is TRBV6-6, the J call TRBJ2-1; 13 nucleotides match TRBD2. Per germline, CDR1 MNHNY and CDR2 SVGAGI (reference sequence). The CDR3 has 15 amino acids. With 6 bases clipped from V and 7 bases from J, the junction kept 6 bases outside the gene matches. The CDR3 DNA follows: TGTGCCAGCAGATCAAGACTAGCGGGAGGTAATGAGCAGTTCTTC. Residues: CASRSRLAGGNEQFF.

The chain has TRBV7-9 and TRBJ2-5; 7 bases fit TRBD1. The CDR3 spans 15 residues. Germline V gives CDR1 SEHNR, CDR2 FQNEAQ (reference sequence). Trimming took 4 bases from V and 4 from J; bases not matched to a gene: 9. The CDR3 region is CASSSRGFIAETQYF. In nucleotides, the CDR3 is TGTGCCAGCAGCTCCAGGGGGTTCATCGCAGAGACCCAGTACTTC.

The V and J genes are TRBV10-3 and TRBJ2-7, with TRBD1 identical over 10 bases. V trimming: 8 bases; J trimming: 3 bases; junction bases outside the gene matches: 7. The CDR3 covers 14 residues. CDR1 and CDR2 from the germline V gene are ENHRY and SYGVKD. The CDR3 is CAISDRGVGYEQYF. The DNA of the CDR3 is TGTGCCATCTCGGACAGGGGGGTCGGCTACGAGCAGTACTTC.

The V gene is TRBV25-1, the J gene TRBJ2-2, with D maybe TRBD1 (6 bases). The CDR3 is made up of 15 amino acids. Germline V gene sequence: CDR1 MGHDK, CDR2 SYGVNS. Trimming cost V 7 bases and J 3 bases, with 15 bases left between them. CDR3 DNA sequence: TGTGCCAGCACCGAAGTACAGGGTGACACCGGGGAGCTGTTTTTT. Protein product: CASTEVQGDTGELFF.

This clone was counted between two and nine times. The J gene is TRBJ2-1, the V gene TRBV4-3; D gene unclear. The CDR3 totals 15 residues. CDR1 LGHNA and CDR2 YSLEER come from the germline V gene. Trimming cost V 0 bases and J 1 base, with 7 bases left between them. The CDR3 loop reads CASSQEPSSYNEQFF. The CDR3 region has the DNA TGCGCCAGCAGCCAAGAACCCTCGTCCTACAATGAGCAGTTCTTC.

This clone has only one observation. The chain joins TRBV5-5 to TRBJ2-7; the match to TRBD2 covers 13 bases. J gave up 3 bases and V 0 bases, and 6 bases lay outside the gene matches. Germline CDR1 is SGHKS and CDR2 is YYEKEE (reference sequence). The CDR3 runs 17 residues. The CDR3 DNA sequence: TGTGCCAGCAGCTTGGCCGGAGGGACTAGCGGGATCTACGAGCAGTACTTC. Protein sequence: CASSLAGGTSGIYEQYF.

As regards this clone: The identical CDR3 is also encoded by other nucleotide sequences in the sample. The rearrangement links TRBV11-2 to TRBJ2-3; D gene unclear. Germline-derived CDR1 and CDR2 are SGHAT and FQNNGV. Trimming took off 0 bases at V and 3 bases at J, with 4 bases between the two ends. The CDR3 is 13 amino acids. In nucleotides, the CDR3 is TGTGCCAGCAGCTTAGATCTTACAGATACGCAGTATTTT. The encoded protein is CASSLDLTDTQYF.

The chain combines TRBV30 with TRBJ2-1, with 12 bases matching TRBD2. The V and J ends lost 0 bases and 6 bases, in that order; junction bases with no gene match: 6. Germline V gene lookup returns CDR1 GTSNPN and CDR2 SVGIG (reference sequence). The length of the CDR3 is 16 residues. CDR3 in DNA: TGTGCCTGGAGTGTAGGTTGGACTAGCGGGACCAATGAGCAGTTCTTC. Its translation: CAWSVGWTSGTNEQFF.

V is TRBV2 and J is TRBJ2-5; TRBD2 aligns across 7 bases. V lost 7 bases, J lost 2 bases, and 7 bases stayed unmatched. The germline gives CDR1 SNHLY, CDR2 FYNNEI. CDR3 length equals 14 residues. CDR3 in amino acids: CASTTSGGQETQYF. The CDR3, as DNA: TGTGCCAGCACCACGTCGGGAGGACAAGAGACCCAGTACTTC.

The gene calls are TRBV29-1 and TRBJ2-1; 13 bases match TRBD2. V lost 7 bases, J lost 5 bases, and 8 bases stayed unmatched. CDR3 size: 15 residues. The germline V gene encodes CDR1 SQVTM and CDR2 ANQGSEA. In DNA form, the CDR3 reads TGCAGCGCTCCCACTAGCGGGAGGGTCGACAATGAGCAGTTCTTC. Its protein product is CSAPTSGRVDNEQFF.